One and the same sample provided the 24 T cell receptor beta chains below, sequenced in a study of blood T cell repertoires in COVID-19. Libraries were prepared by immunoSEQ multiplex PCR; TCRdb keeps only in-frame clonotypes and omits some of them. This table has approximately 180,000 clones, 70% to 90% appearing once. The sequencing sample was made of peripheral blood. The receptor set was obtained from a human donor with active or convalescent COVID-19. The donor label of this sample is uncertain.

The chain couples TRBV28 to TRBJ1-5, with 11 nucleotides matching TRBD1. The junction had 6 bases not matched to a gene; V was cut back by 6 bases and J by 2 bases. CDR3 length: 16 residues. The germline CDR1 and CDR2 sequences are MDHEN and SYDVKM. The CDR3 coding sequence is TGTGCCAGCAGGAGGACAGGGGGCGTGGGCAATCAGCCCCAGCATTTT. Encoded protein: CASRRTGGVGNQPQHF.

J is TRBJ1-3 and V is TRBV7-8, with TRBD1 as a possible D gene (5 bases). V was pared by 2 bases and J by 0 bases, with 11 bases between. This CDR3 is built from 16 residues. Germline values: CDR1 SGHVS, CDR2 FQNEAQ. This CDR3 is CASSLSGAYSGNTIYF. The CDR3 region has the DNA TGTGCCAGCAGCTTAAGTGGGGCCTACTCTGGAAACACCATATATTTT.

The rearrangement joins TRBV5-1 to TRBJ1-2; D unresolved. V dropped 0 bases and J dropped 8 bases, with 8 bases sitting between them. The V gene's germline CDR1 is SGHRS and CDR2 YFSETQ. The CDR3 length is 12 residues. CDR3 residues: CASSLAGMGYTF. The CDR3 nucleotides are TGCGCCAGCAGCTTGGCCGGTATGGGCTACACCTTC.

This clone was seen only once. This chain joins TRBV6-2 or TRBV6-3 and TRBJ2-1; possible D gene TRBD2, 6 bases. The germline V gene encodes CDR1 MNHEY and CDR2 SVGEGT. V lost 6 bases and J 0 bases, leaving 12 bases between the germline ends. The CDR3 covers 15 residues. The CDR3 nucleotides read TGTGCCAGCAGCGATGGGGGGAGCTCCTACAATGAGCAGTTCTTC. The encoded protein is CASSDGGSSYNEQFF.

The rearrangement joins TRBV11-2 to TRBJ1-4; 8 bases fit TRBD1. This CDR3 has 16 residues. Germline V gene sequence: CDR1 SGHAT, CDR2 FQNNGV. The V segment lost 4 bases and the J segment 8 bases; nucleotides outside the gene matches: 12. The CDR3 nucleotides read TGTGCCAGCAGCTCCCTTTTAAGGACAGGGACGGAAAAACTGTTTTTT. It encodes CASSSLLRTGTEKLFF.

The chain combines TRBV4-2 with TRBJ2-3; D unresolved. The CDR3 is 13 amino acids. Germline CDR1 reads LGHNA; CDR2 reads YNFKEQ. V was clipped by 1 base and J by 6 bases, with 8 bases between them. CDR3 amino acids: CASSQVVGDTQYF. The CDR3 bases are TGTGCCAGCAGCCAAGTTGTCGGGGATACGCAGTATTTT.

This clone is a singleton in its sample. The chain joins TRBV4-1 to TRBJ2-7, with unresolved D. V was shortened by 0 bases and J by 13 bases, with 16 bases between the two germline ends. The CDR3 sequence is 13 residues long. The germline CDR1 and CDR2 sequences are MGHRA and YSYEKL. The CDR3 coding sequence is TGCGCCAGCAGCCAAGAGGTTCAATCAAGCCACTACTTC. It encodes CASSQEVQSSHYF.

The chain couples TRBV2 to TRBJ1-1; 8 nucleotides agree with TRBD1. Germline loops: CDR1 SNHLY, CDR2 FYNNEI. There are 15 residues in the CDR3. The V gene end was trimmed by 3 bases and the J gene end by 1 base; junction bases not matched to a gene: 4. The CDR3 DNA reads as TGTGCCAGCAGTGAGCGGACAGGGTGGAACACTGAAGCTTTCTTT. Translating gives CASSERTGWNTEAFF.

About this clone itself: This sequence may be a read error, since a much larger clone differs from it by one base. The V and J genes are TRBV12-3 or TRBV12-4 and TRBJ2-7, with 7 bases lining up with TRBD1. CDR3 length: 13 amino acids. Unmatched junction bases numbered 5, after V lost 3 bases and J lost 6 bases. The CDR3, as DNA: TGTGCCAGCAGTTTGGGACAGATTTTCGAGCAGTACTTC. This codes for CASSLGQIFEQYF.

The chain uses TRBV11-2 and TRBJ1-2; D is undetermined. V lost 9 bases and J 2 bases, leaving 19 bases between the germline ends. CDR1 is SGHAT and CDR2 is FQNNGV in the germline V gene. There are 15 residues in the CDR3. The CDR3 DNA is TGTGCCAGAACCCCCCCGGGGTTGTCGAACTATGGCTACACCTTC. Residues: CARTPPGLSNYGYTF.

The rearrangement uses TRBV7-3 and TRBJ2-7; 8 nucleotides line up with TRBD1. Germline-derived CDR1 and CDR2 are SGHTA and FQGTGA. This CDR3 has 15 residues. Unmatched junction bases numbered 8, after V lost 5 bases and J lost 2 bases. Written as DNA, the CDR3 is TGTGCCAGCAGCGTCGGGGGACAGGTCCCCTACGAGCAGTACTTC. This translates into CASSVGGQVPYEQYF.

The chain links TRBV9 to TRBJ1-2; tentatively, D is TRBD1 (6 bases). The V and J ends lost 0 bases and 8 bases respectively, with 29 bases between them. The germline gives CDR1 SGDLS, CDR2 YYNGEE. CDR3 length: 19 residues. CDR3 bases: TGTGCCAGCAGCGTAGTGTATGGGGGCAGAGAAGGATCTTATGGGGGCTACACCTTC. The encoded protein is CASSVVYGGREGSYGGYTF.

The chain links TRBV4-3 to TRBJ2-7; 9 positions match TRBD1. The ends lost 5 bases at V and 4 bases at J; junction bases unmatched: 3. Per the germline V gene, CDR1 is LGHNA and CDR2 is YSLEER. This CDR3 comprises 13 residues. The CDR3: CASSMDRGYEQYF. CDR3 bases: TGCGCCAGCAGCATGGACAGGGGTTACGAGCAGTACTTC.

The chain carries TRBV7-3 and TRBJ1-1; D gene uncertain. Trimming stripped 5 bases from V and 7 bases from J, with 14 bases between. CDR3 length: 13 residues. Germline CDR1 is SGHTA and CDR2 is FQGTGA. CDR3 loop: CASSPTPDREAFF. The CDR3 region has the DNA TGTGCCAGCAGCCCCACTCCCGATCGTGAAGCTTTCTTT. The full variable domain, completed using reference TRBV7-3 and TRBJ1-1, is GAGVSQTPSNKVTEKGKYVELRCDPISGHTALYWYRQSLGQGPEFLIYFQGTGAADDSGLPNDRFFAVRPEGSVSTLKIQRTERGDSAVYLCASSPTPDREAFFGQGTRLTVV.

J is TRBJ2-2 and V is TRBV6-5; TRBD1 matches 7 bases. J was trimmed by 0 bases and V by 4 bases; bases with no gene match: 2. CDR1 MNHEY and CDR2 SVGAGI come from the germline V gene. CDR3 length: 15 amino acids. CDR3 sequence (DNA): TGTGCCAGCAGTTGGGACAGATCGAACACCGGGGAGCTGTTTTTT. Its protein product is CASSWDRSNTGELFF.

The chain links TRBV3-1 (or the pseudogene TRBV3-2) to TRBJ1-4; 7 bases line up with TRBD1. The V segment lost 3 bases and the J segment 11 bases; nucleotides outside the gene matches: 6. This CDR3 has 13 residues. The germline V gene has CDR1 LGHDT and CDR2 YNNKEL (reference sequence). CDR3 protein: CASSQAGGGKLFF. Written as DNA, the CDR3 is TGTGCCAGCAGCCAGGCAGGGGGTGGGAAACTGTTTTTT.

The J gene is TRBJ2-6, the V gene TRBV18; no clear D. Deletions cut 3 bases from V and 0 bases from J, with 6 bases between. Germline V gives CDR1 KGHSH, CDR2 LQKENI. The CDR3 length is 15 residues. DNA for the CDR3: TGTGCCAGCTCACCCCTTCTCTCTGGGGCCAACGTCCTGACTTTC. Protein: CASSPLLSGANVLTF.

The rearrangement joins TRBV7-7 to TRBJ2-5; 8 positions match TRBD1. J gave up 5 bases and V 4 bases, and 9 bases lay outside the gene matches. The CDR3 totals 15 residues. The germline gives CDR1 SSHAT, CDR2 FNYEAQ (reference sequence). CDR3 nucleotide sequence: TGTGCCAGCAGCTCCGACAGGGGCCAGGGTGAGACCCAGTACTTC. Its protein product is CASSSDRGQGETQYF.

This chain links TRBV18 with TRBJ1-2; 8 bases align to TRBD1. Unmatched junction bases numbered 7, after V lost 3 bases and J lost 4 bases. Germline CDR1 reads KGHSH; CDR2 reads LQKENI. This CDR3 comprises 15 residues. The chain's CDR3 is CASSPSQGAGYGYTF. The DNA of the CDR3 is TGTGCCAGCTCACCGAGTCAGGGGGCAGGCTATGGCTACACCTTC. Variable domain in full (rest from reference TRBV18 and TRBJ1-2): NAGVMQNPRHLVRRRGQEARLRCSPMKGHSHVYWYRQLPEEGLKFMVYLQKENIIDESGMPKERFSAEFPKEGPSILRIQQVVRGDSAAYFCASSPSQGAGYGYTFGSGTRLTVV.

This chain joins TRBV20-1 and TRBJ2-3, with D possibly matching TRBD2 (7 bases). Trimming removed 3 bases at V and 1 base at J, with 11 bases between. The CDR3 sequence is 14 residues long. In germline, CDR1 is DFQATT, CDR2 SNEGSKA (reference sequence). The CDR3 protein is CSASWEGGTDTQYF. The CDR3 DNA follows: TGCAGTGCTAGTTGGGAGGGGGGCACAGATACGCAGTATTTT.

CDR3 sequence: CAISEPGLLETQYF. Here the CDR3 DNA reads TGTGCCATCAGTGAGCCGGGACTATTAGAGACCCAGTACTTC. The chain uses TRBV10-3 and TRBJ2-5; 7 bases align to TRBD2. The V gene end was trimmed by 2 bases and the J gene end by 4 bases; junction bases not matched to a gene: 4. CDR1 and CDR2 from the germline V gene are ENHRY and SYGVKD. The CDR3 loop spans 14 amino acids.

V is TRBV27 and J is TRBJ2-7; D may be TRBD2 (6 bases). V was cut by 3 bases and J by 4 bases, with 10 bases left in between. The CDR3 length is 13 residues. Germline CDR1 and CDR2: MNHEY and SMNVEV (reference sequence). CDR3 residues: CASSLATSYEQYF. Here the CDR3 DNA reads TGTGCCAGCAGTTTGGCGACTAGTTACGAGCAGTACTTC.

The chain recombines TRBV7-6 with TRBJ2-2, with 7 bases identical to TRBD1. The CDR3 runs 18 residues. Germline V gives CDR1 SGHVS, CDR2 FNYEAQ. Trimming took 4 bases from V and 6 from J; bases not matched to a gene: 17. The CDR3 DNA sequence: TGTGCCAGCAGCTCCCTCCCAATAGGGGGCGCGAGGGCCGGGGAGCTGTTTTTT. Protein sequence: CASSSLPIGGARAGELFF.

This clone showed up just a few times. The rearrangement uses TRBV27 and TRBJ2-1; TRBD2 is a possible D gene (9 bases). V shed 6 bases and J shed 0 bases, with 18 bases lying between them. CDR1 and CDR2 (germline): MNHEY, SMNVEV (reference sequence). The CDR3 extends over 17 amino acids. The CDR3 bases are TGTGCCAGCAGACCCAGGGGGCGGGGGGGCTCCTACAATGAGCAGTTCTTC. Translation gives CASRPRGRGGSYNEQFF.